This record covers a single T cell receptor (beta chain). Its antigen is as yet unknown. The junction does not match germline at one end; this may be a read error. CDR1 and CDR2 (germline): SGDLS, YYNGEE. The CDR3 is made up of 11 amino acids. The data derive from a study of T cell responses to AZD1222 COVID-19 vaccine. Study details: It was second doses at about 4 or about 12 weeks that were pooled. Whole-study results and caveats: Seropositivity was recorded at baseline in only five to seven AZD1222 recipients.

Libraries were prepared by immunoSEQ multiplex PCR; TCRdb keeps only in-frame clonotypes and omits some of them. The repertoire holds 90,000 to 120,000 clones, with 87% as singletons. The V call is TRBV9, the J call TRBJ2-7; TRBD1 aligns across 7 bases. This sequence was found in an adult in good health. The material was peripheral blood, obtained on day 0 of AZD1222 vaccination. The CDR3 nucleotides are TGCCTCCGGGACAGACCTTACGAGCAGTACTTC. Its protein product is CLRDRPYEQYF.